The 12 T cell receptor beta chains listed next were all sequenced from one sample in a study of T-cell memory formation after mild COVID-19 (dated by TCRdb to the early 2020s). Receptor libraries were prepared by 5' RACE. The sequencer was an Illumina NovaSeq 6000. TCRdb passed the public sequencing reads through fastp at Q25 and MiXCR, retaining productive beta sequences. Duplicate CDR3 protein sequences are folded into a single record with the most common DNA and genes. The sample contains roughly 110,000 distinct CDR3 sequences, around 12% of them found a single time. The biggest ten clones account for approximately 30% of the sample. The sequenced sample was PBMCs or a T cell subset sorted from them (not recorded which). All receptors come from an adult woman who had mild COVID-19 (a few samples of this study predate the infection). The sample titles of this study are shuffled in the database, so cell type and time point are left out; the donor was told from shared clones.

The chain uses TRBV7-9 and TRBJ1-1; D remains unclear. V gave up 1 base and J gave up 8 bases, with 8 bases separating them. Germline values: CDR1 SEHNR, CDR2 FQNEAQ (reference sequence). This CDR3 region has 12 residues. In nucleotides, the CDR3 is TGTGCCAGCAGCTTAGAGTGGTCCGAAGCTTTCTTT. It codes for CASSLEWSEAFF. Full variable domain (outside the CDR3, taken from reference TRBV7-9 and TRBJ1-1): DTGVSQNPRHKITKRGQNVTFRCDPISEHNRLYWYRQTLGQGPEFLTYFQNEAQLEKSRLLSDRFSAERPKGSFSTLEIQRTEQGDSAMYLCASSLEWSEAFFGQGTRLTVV.

This clonotype was seen more than once but under ten times. The V call is TRBV19, the J call TRBJ2-2; D is possibly TRBD1 (6 bases). V lost 8 bases and J 0 bases, leaving 10 bases between the germline ends. Germline assignment: CDR1 LNHDA and CDR2 SQIVND (reference sequence). The CDR3 contains 14 residues. The CDR3: CASPRTANTGELFF. In DNA form, the CDR3 reads TGTGCCAGTCCCCGGACAGCGAACACCGGGGAGCTGTTTTTT. The complete variable domain, with remaining parts taken from reference TRBV19 and TRBJ2-2, reads DGGITQSPKYLFRKEGQNVTLSCEQNLNHDAMYWYRQDPGQGLRLIYYSQIVNDFQKGDIAEGYSVSREKKESFPLTVTSAQKNPTAFYLCASPRTANTGELFFGEGSRLTVL.

V usage is TRBV6-2 or TRBV6-3 and J usage is TRBJ2-2; D may be TRBD2 (6 bases). CDR1 is MNHEY and CDR2 is SVGEGT in the germline V gene. V lost 0 bases to trimming and J lost 4 bases, with 12 bases between them. There are 16 residues in the CDR3. CDR3 coding DNA: TGTGCCAGCAGTTACTCGAGGCGGGGAGCCACCGGGGAGCTGTTTTTT. Its protein product is CASSYSRRGATGELFF.

This clonotype has more than one count but fewer than ten. V is TRBV11-3 and J is TRBJ2-1; 9 bases map to TRBD1. J gave up 1 base and V 5 bases, and 6 bases lay outside the gene matches. The CDR3 covers 16 residues. Germline V CDR1 and CDR2: SGHNT, YENEEA. CDR3 amino acids: CASSPRDRASYNEQFF. In DNA, the CDR3 is TGTGCCAGCAGCCCGCGGGACAGGGCTTCCTACAATGAGCAGTTCTTC.

This sequence joins TRBV14 and TRBJ2-1; D not certain. Germline CDR1 and CDR2: SGHDN and FVKESK. This CDR3 spans 16 amino acids. Deletions cut 2 bases from V and 0 bases from J, with 11 bases between. CDR3 in amino acids: CASSQWALTSYNEQFF. The CDR3 nucleotides read TGTGCCAGCAGCCAATGGGCCCTAACCTCCTACAATGAGCAGTTCTTC.

The rearrangement uses TRBV12-3 or TRBV12-4 and TRBJ2-1, with TRBD2 matching 13 bases. The CDR3 loop spans 14 amino acids. The V and J ends lost 8 bases and 9 bases, in that order; junction bases with no gene match: 7. The chain's CDR3 is CASQPGTSGVEQFF. In DNA, the CDR3 is TGTGCCAGCCAGCCCGGGACTAGCGGGGTTGAGCAGTTCTTC.

The chain has TRBV7-2 and TRBJ2-2; possible D gene TRBD2, 5 bases. CDR1 is SGHTA and CDR2 is FQGNSA in the germline V gene. The CDR3 spans 18 residues. V shed 1 base and J shed 1 base, with 16 bases lying between them. The CDR3 reads CASSLEFEPEGNTGELFF. CDR3 DNA: TGTGCCAGCAGCTTAGAGTTTGAACCCGAGGGGAACACCGGGGAGCTGTTTTTT.

V gene TRBV5-6 combines with J gene TRBJ2-5, with TRBD1 as a possible D gene (6 bases). Germline values: CDR1 SGHDT, CDR2 YYEEEE. The CDR3 consists of 17 residues. V lost 4 bases, J lost 0 bases, and 19 bases lay in between. CDR3 loop: CASSPTTLQGYQETQYF. Written as DNA, the CDR3 is TGTGCCAGCAGCCCCACAACTCTTCAGGGGTACCAAGAGACCCAGTACTTC. Together with reference TRBV5-6 and TRBJ2-5, the CDR3 gives the full variable domain: DAGVTQSPTHLIKTRGQQVTLRCSPKSGHDTVSWYQQALGQGPQFIFQYYEEEERQRGNFPDRFSGHQFPNYSSELNVNALLLGDSALYLCASSPTTLQGYQETQYFGPGTRLLVL.

The genes are TRBV6-2 or TRBV6-3 and TRBJ2-7; 10 bases fit TRBD1. Germline loops: CDR1 MNHEY, CDR2 SVGEGT. The trim removed 2 bases at V and 4 bases at J, leaving 14 bases unmatched. This CDR3 comprises 18 residues. The CDR3: CASSYPRLPGQGRYEQYF. CDR3 sequence (DNA): TGTGCCAGCAGTTACCCAAGATTACCGGGACAGGGGAGGTACGAGCAGTACTTC.

There are many counts of this clonotype. The chain recombines TRBV20-1 with TRBJ2-7; TRBD2 matches 12 bases. The CDR3 is 15 residues long. CDR1 is DFQATT and CDR2 is SNEGSKA in the germline V gene (reference sequence). V gave up 3 bases and J gave up 0 bases; unmatched junction bases: 3. CDR3 nucleotide sequence: TGCAGTGCTAGCACTAGCGGGGGGTTCTCCTACGAGCAGTACTTC. It specifies CSASTSGGFSYEQYF.

This clonotype was detected only a few times. The CDR3 is CASSYSALQEYEQYF. The CDR3 DNA follows: TGTGCCAGCAGTTACTCGGCGCTTCAGGAATACGAGCAGTACTTC. This chain connects TRBV6-5 to TRBJ2-7; D unclear. CDR1 and CDR2 (germline): MNHEY, SVGAGI. Trimming removed 0 bases at V and 4 bases at J, with 13 bases between. The CDR3 has 15 amino acids.

The chain carries TRBV7-9 and TRBJ1-1; D possibly corresponds to TRBD1 (6 bases). The germline gives CDR1 SEHNR, CDR2 FQNEAQ (reference sequence). The CDR3 sequence is 14 residues long. Trimming pared 5 bases from V and 5 bases from J, leaving 15 bases between. CDR3 protein: CASSVVTGGTEAFF. CDR3 sequence (DNA): TGTGCCAGCAGCGTAGTGACAGGCGGGACTGAAGCTTTCTTT.